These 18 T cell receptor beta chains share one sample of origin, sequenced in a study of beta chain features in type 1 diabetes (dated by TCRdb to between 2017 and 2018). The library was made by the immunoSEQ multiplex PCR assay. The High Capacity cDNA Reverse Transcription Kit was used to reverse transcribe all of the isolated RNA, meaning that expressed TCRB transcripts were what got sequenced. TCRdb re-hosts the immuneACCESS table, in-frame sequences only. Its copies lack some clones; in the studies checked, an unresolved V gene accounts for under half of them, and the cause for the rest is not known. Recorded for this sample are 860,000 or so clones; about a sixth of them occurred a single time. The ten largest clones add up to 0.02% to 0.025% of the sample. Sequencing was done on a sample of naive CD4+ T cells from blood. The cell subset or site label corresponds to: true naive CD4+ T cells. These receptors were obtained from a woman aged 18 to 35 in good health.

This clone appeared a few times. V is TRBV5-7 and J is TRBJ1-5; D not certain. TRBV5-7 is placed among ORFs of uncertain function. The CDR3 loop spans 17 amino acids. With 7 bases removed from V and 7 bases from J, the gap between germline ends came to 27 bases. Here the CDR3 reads CASGIATRAGRGQPQHF. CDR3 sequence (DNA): TGTGCCAGCGGCATTGCCACGAGGGCCGGACGTGGGCAGCCCCAGCATTTT.

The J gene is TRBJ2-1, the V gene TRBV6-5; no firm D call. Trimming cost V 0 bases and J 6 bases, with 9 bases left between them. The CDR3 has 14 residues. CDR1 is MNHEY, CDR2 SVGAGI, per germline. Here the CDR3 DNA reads TGTGCCAGCAGTTACTCATGGGATTCCAATGAGCAGTTCTTC. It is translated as CASSYSWDSNEQFF.

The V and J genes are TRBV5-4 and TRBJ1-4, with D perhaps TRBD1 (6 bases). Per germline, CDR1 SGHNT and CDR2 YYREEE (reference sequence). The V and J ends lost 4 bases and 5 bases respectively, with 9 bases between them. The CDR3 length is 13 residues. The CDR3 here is CASSTQGNEKLFF. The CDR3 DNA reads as TGTGCCAGCAGCACACAGGGAAATGAAAAACTGTTTTTT. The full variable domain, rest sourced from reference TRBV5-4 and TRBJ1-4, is ETGVTQSPTHLIKTRGQQVTLRCSSQSGHNTVSWYQQALGQGPQFIFQYYREEENGRGNFPPRFSGLQFPNYSSELNVNALELDDSALYLCASSTQGNEKLFFGSGTQLSVL.

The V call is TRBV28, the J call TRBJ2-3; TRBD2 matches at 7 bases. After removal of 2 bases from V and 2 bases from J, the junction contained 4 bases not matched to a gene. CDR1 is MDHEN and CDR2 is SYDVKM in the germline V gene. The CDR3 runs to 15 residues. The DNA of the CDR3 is TGTGCCAGCAGTTTAGCGGGGGATCTCACAGATACGCAGTATTTT. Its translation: CASSLAGDLTDTQYF.

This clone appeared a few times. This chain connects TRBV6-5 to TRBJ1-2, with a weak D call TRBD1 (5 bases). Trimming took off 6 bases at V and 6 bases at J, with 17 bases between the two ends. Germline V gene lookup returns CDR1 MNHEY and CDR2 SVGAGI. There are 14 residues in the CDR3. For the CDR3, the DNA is TGTGCCAGCAGCCACTGGGACTCCGGGCATGGCTACACCTTC. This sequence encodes CASSHWDSGHGYTF.

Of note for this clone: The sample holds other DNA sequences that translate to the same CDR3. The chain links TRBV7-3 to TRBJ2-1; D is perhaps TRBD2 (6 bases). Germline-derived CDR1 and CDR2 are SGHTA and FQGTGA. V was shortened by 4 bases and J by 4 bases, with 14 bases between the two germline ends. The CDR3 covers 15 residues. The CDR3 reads CASSSGLARYNEQFF. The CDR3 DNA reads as TGTGCCAGCAGCTCCGGGCTAGCGAGGTACAATGAGCAGTTCTTC. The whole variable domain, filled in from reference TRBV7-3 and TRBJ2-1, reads GAGVSQTPSNKVTEKGKYVELRCDPISGHTALYWYRQSLGQGPEFLIYFQGTGAADDSGLPNDRFFAVRPEGSVSTLKIQRTERGDSAVYLCASSSGLARYNEQFFGPGTRLTVL.

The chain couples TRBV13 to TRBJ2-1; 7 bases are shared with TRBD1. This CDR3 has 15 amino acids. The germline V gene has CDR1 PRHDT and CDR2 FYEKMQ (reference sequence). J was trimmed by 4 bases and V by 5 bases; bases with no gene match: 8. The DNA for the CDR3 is TGTGCCAGCAGCCCTCCCGGGACAGCATACAATGAGCAGTTCTTC. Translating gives CASSPPGTAYNEQFF. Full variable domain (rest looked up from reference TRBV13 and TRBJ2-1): AAGVIQSPRHLIKEKRETATLKCYPIPRHDTVYWYQQGPGQDPQFLISFYEKMQSDKGSIPDRFSAQQFSDYHSELNMSSLELGDSALYFCASSPPGTAYNEQFFGPGTRLTVL.

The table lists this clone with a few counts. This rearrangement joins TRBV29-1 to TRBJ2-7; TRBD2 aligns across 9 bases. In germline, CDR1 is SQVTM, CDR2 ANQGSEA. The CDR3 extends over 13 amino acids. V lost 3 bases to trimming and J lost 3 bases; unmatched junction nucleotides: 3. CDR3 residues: CSVEKAGGYEQYF. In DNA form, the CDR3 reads TGCAGCGTTGAGAAAGCGGGAGGCTACGAGCAGTACTTC.

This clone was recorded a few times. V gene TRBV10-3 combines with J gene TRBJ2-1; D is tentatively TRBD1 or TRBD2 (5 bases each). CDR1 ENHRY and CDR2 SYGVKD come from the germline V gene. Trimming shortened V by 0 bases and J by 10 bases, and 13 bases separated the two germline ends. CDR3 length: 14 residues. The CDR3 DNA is TGTGCCATCAGTGAGTCGAGAGGGGTTTTGGAGCAGTTCTTC. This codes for CAISESRGVLEQFF.

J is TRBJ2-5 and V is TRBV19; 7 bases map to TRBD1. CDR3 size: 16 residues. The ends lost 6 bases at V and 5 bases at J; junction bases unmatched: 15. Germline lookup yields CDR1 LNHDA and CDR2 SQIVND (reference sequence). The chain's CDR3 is CASSSLEGAFRETQYF. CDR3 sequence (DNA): TGTGCCAGTAGCTCTTTAGAGGGGGCATTTAGGGAGACCCAGTACTTC.

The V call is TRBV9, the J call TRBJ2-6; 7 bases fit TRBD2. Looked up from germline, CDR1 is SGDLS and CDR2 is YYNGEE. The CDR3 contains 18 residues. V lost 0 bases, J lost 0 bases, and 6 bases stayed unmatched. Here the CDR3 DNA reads TGTGCCAGCAGCGTAGAGGGGACTATTTACTCTGGGGCCAACGTCCTGACTTTC. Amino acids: CASSVEGTIYSGANVLTF.

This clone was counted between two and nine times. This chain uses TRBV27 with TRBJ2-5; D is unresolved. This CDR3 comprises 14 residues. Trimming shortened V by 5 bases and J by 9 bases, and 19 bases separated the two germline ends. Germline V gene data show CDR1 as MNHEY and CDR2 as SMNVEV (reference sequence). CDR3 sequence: CASSPFDQKSPQYF. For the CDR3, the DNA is TGTGCCAGCAGTCCCTTCGACCAAAAGAGCCCCCAGTACTTC.

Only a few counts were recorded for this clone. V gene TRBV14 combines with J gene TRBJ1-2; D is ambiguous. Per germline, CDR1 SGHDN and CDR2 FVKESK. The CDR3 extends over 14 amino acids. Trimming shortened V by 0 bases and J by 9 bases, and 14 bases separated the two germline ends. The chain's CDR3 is CASSQDLYHDSYTF. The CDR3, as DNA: TGTGCCAGCAGCCAAGATCTCTACCACGACAGCTACACCTTC.

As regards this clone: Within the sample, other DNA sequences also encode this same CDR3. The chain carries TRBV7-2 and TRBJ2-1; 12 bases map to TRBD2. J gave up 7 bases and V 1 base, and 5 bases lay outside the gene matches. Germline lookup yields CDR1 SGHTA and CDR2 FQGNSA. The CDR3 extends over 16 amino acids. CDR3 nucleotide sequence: TGTGCCAGCAGCTTAGTCGGGACTAGCGGGTTTAATGAGCAGTTCTTC. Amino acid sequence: CASSLVGTSGFNEQFF.

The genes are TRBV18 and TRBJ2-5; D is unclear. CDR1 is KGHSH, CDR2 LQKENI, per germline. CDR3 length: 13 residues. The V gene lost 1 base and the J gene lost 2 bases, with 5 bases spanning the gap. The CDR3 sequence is CASSPQIQETQYF. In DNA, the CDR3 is TGTGCCAGCTCACCACAGATACAAGAGACCCAGTACTTC.

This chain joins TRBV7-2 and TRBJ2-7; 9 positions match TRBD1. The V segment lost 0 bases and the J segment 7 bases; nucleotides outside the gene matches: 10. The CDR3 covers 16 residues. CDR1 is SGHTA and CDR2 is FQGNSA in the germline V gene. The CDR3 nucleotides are TGTGCCAGCAGCTTAGCGGCGGGACAGGGTTCACGGGAGCAGTACTTC. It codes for CASSLAAGQGSREQYF.

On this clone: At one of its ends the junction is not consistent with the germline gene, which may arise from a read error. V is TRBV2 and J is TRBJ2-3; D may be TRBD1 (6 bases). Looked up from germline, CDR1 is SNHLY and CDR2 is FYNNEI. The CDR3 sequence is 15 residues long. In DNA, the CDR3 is TGTGCCAGCAGCGAAGGGGGTTGGAGCACAGATACGCAGTATTTT. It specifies CASSEGGWSTDTQYF.

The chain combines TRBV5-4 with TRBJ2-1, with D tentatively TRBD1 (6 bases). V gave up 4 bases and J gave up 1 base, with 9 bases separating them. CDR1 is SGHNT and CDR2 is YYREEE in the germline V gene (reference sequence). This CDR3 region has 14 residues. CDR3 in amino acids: CASSADSSYNEQFF. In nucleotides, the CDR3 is TGTGCCAGCAGCGCGGACAGTTCCTACAATGAGCAGTTCTTC.